The present T cell receptor beta chain was sequenced within a study of T cell repertoires in cytomegalovirus infection. Study context: CMV infection plus the matching HLA type was flagged by public TCR beta signatures.

This clonotype occurred a few times. Its antigen remains unknown. Study findings and constraints: Pooled public TCR beta family frequency picked out CMV carriers with the relevant HLA. What dominated the ex vivo response were HLA-C-restricted CMV-specific TCR beta clonotypes.

TCRdb called the reads again in MiXCR, with one record for every CDR3 protein. This table holds around 260,000 distinct CDR3 sequences, over 20% found once. The junction had 9 bases not matched to a gene; V was cut back by 5 bases and J by 4 bases. The CDR3 loop spans 16 amino acids. In germline, CDR1 is DFQATT, CDR2 SNEGSKA (reference sequence). The receptor was derived from a human donor in good health (CMV status not recorded). Some clones in this sample may be carry-over from other donors' samples. Sequenced material: PBMCs. V is TRBV20-1 and J is TRBJ2-3, with TRBD2 matching over 13 bases. The CDR3 region has the DNA TGCAGTGCTTACCCGGGACTAGCGGGGATCGCAGATACGCAGTATTTT. Its protein is CSAYPGLAGIADTQYF.